Below are 13 T cell receptor beta chains sequenced from a single sample in a study of blood T cells in healthy people across ages. Next came a second PCR, run for roughly 6 to 11 cycles, which used a sample-barcoded 5' primer along with a J-beta primer mix. TCRdb reanalysed the 5' RACE reads using MiXCR and keeps one entry per CDR3 protein. The sample holds 750,000 to 1,000,000 distinct CDR3 sequences, about 28% seen once. These same data were also listed under a study on T cells of mothers and their children.

Sequenced: blood. Receptors were obtained from a woman between 35 and 50 years old in good health.

This clonotype appeared many times. The chain recombines TRBV7-9 with TRBJ2-4; TRBD2 is a possible D gene (5 bases). Germline CDR1 reads SEHNR; CDR2 reads FQNEAQ (reference sequence). The CDR3 loop spans 15 amino acids. Trimming took 5 bases from V and 3 from J, leaving 14 bases between them. In DNA form, the CDR3 reads TGTGCCAGCAGCCATACCGGGAATTACAAAAACATTCAGTACTTC. Protein: CASSHTGNYKNIQYF.

The genes are TRBV20-1 and TRBJ2-1; 7 bases line up with TRBD1. From germline, CDR1 is DFQATT and CDR2 SNEGSKA (reference sequence). Trimming removed 2 bases from V and 5 bases from J; junction bases left unmatched: 9. The CDR3 extends over 15 amino acids. The CDR3 spells CSARPPGQTHNEQFF. DNA of the CDR3: TGCAGTGCTAGACCCCCGGGACAGACGCACAATGAGCAGTTCTTC.

This clonotype has ten or more counts. The rearrangement links TRBV20-1 to TRBJ1-1; no definite D call. CDR1 DFQATT and CDR2 SNEGSKA come from the germline V gene (reference sequence). The CDR3 contains 14 residues. V lost 2 bases and J lost 4, with 14 bases in between. CDR3 sequence: CSARWEGRATEAFF. Written as DNA, the CDR3 is TGCAGTGCTAGATGGGAAGGAAGGGCCACTGAAGCTTTCTTT.

This clonotype was counted many times. The chain has TRBV29-1 and TRBJ2-5, with 9 bases fitting TRBD1. V was clipped by 6 bases and J by 4 bases; unmatched bases: 6. The germline CDR1 and CDR2 sequences are SQVTM and ANQGSEA. CDR3 length equals 13 residues. The CDR3 DNA is TGCAGCGTAACACAGGGGGCCTCAGAGACCCAGTACTTC. This encodes CSVTQGASETQYF. Full variable domain (remainder filled in from reference TRBV29-1 and TRBJ2-5): SAVISQKPSRDICQRGTSLTIQCQVDSQVTMMFWYRQQPGQSLTLIATANQGSEATYESGFVIDKFPISRPNLTFSTLTVSNMSPEDSSIYLCSVTQGASETQYFGPGTRLLVL.

This clonotype has a single count. The junction does not match germline at one end; this may be a read error. This chain connects TRBV27 to TRBJ2-5; TRBD2 matches 7 bases. The DNA end is more similar to TRBJ2-7, so the J call may be wrong. The CDR3 sequence is 14 residues long. The germline V gene encodes CDR1 MNHEY and CDR2 SMNVEV (reference sequence). CDR3 residues: CTSSALTGRNEQYF. The CDR3, as DNA: TGTACCAGCAGTGCTCTAACCGGGAGGAACGAGCAGTACTTC.

This clonotype showed up many times. The chain recombines TRBV29-1 with TRBJ2-7; possible D gene TRBD1, 6 bases. The length of the CDR3 is 13 residues. V lost 3 bases, J lost 4 bases, and 13 bases lay in between. Per the germline V gene, CDR1 is SQVTM and CDR2 is ANQGSEA. The CDR3 sequence: CSVDRGLGYEQYF. The CDR3 DNA follows: TGCAGCGTTGACAGGGGCCTCGGTTACGAGCAGTACTTC.

A note on this clonotype: The junction departs from germline at one end; a sequencing error may be responsible. The chain carries TRBV28 and TRBJ2-7; the D is unclear. The CDR3 has 12 residues. Germline V gene sequence: CDR1 MDHEN, CDR2 SYDVKM. DNA of the CDR3: TGTGCCAGCAGTTTTTCGTGGTACGGGCAGTACTTC. Its translation is CASSFSWYGQYF.

Notes on this clonotype: The conserved phenylalanine or tryptophan is not found at the CDR3 terminus, so this likely reflects a read error. This rearrangement joins TRBV7-2 to TRBJ2-2; D remains unclear. Germline CDR1 and CDR2: SGHTA and FQGNSA. Trimming removed 4 bases at V and 11 bases at J, with 11 bases between. The CDR3 spans 12 residues. As DNA, the CDR3 is TGTGCCAGCAGCTCCTACACCAGAGAGCTGTTTTTG. It translates to CASSSYTRELFL.

CDR3 in amino acids: CASTWTGRDNEQFF. DNA for the CDR3: TGTGCCAGCACATGGACAGGGAGGGACAATGAGCAGTTCTTC. The chain joins TRBV7-9 to TRBJ2-1; D possibly corresponds to TRBD1 (8 bases). V dropped 7 bases and J dropped 5 bases, with 15 bases sitting between them. This CDR3 is built from 14 residues. Germline values: CDR1 SEHNR, CDR2 FQNEAQ (reference sequence).

This clonotype was seen a few times. This chain joins TRBV2 and TRBJ2-7; a possible D gene is TRBD2 (6 bases). CDR3 length: 13 residues. Per germline, CDR1 SNHLY and CDR2 FYNNEI. V lost 7 bases and J lost 2, with 12 bases in between. The chain's CDR3 is CASTFPGAYEQYF. CDR3 bases: TGTGCCAGCACCTTCCCGGGGGCCTACGAGCAGTACTTC.

The genes are TRBV20-1 and TRBJ2-6; no clear D gene. V lost 0 bases to trimming and J lost 0 bases, with 9 bases between them. The CDR3 spans 16 residues. The germline V gene has CDR1 DFQATT and CDR2 SNEGSKA (reference sequence). CDR3 residues: CSAREYGNSGANVLTF. DNA for the CDR3: TGCAGTGCTAGAGAATACGGTAACTCTGGGGCCAACGTCCTGACTTTC.

This clonotype came up once. The rearrangement links TRBV20-1 to TRBJ2-5; 8 bases fit TRBD2. The germline V gene has CDR1 DFQATT and CDR2 SNEGSKA (reference sequence). With V trimmed by 7 bases and J by 4 bases, 8 bases remained unmatched. The CDR3 is made up of 13 amino acids. CDR3 nucleotides: TGCAGTGTAAGCGGGAGTGATGTAGAGACCCAGTACTTC. Protein: CSVSGSDVETQYF.

The chain uses TRBV9 and TRBJ1-1; a weak D match, TRBD1 (6 bases). Germline values: CDR1 SGDLS, CDR2 YYNGEE. The CDR3 sequence is 14 residues long. V was shortened by 3 bases and J by 6 bases, with 15 bases between the two germline ends. Here the CDR3 DNA reads TGTGCCAGCAGCGCCCCACTGAGGGGGGCTGAAGCTTTCTTT. Protein sequence: CASSAPLRGAEAFF.